This T cell receptor (beta chain) is from a study of shared clonotypes between healthy human individuals. Study findings and constraints: Blood alone was sampled, and tissue repertoires likely differ. Relative to clonotypes present in all four donors, those not shared had lower generation probabilities.

In the case of this clone: Its target is not known.

Germline lookup yields CDR1 LNHDA and CDR2 SQIVND (reference sequence). V lost 1 base and J lost 1, with 21 bases in between. The CDR3 is 19 residues long. Using immunoSEQ multiplex PCR, the repertoire was profiled, and TCRdb retains in-frame clones only, with some absent. This sample yields some 2,000,000 clones, of which around 95% are seen a single time; approximately 0.13% belongs to the top ten. Material: naive CD4+ T cells sorted from blood. Subset reported: CD45RA+ positively selected. The chain recombines TRBV19 with TRBJ2-3; the D gene is possibly TRBD1 (7 bases). The sequence was obtained from a man aged 18 to 30 in good health. The chain's CDR3 is CASSIVTGTDRRGTDTQYF. Written as DNA, the CDR3 is TGTGCCAGTAGTATAGTGACAGGGACTGACCGACGGGGCACAGATACGCAGTATTTT.